This TCR beta chain was retrieved from a study of response to subunit inactivated influenza vaccine. Study-level points and caveats: The study's authors posited that every seasonal influenza vaccination enlists few new T cells.

This clonotype was counted a few times. Its antigen is not identified. Germline assignment: CDR1 DFQATT and CDR2 SNEGSKA (reference sequence). J was trimmed by 3 bases and V by 2 bases; bases with no gene match: 10. The CDR3 is made up of 18 amino acids. Each CDR3 protein gets one entry after TCRdb re-called the RT-PCR reads with MiXCR. This sample yields 600,000 to 850,000 distinct CDR3 sequences, of which 12% to 15% are seen a single time; about 7.6% belongs to the top ten. The TCR originated in a man aged 45-60 years who received an inactivated influenza vaccine. Source: PBMCs from blood, taken about 14 days before vaccination. The chain couples TRBV20-1 to TRBJ1-6; 10 bases are shared with TRBD1. The DNA for the CDR3 is TGCAGTGCTAGACTCCTAGGACAGGGGGGGTTCTATAATTCACCCCTCCACTTT. It yields the protein CSARLLGQGGFYNSPLHF.